What follows describes a single T cell receptor (beta chain). Clones were sequenced by immunoSEQ multiplex PCR, and TCRdb holds only the in-frame ones, with some missing. This table has approximately 100,000 clones, 82% appearing once. This entry is derived from a study of blood T cell repertoires in COVID-19. CDR1 is SGDLS and CDR2 is YYNGEE in the germline V gene. This CDR3 is 17 amino acids long. V lost 4 bases to trimming and J lost 3 bases, with 19 bases between them. The sequence was obtained from a man in his 70s with active or convalescent COVID-19. Sequenced input: peripheral blood. This chain uses TRBV9 with TRBJ1-4; a possible D gene is TRBD1 (5 bases). The CDR3 DNA is TGTGCCAGCAGCCCTCGACAGAGGAAGACGTCTAATGAAAAACTGTTTTTT. Protein: CASSPRQRKTSNEKLFF.